These 14 T cell receptor beta chains share one sample of origin, sequenced in a study of metastatic and nonmetastatic thyroid tumors (TCRdb year 2020). None of the patients had been given any treatment before thyroid surgery. The library was produced with PCR. The listed sequencing device is Illumina HiSeq 4000. TCRdb itself trimmed the public reads at Q25 with fastp, ran MiXCR and retained productive beta chains. In this sample the table shows some 27,000 clones, approximately 3.7% of which occur a single time. Of the sample, about 3.3% falls within the top ten clones. Sequencing was performed on blood. The receptors stem from a male donor with papillary thyroid cancer or a benign thyroid nodule (not recorded which). Some clones in this sample may be carry-over from other donors' samples.

This clone was seen many times. The chain carries TRBV29-1 and TRBJ2-5; possibly TRBD1 or TRBD2 for D (5 bases each). There are 13 residues in the CDR3. Trimming cost V 7 bases and J 5 bases, with 17 bases left between them. Germline CDR1 and CDR2: SQVTM and ANQGSEA. The CDR3 DNA reads TGCAGCGCATTGGGTGACGAGGGGGAGACCCAGTACTTC. It translates to CSALGDEGETQYF.

The rearrangement uses TRBV6-9 and TRBJ2-7, with D possibly being TRBD2 (6 bases). Germline values: CDR1 MNHGY, CDR2 SVAAGI. This CDR3 comprises 14 residues. V lost 4 bases and J 5 bases, leaving 15 bases between the germline ends. The CDR3 DNA sequence: TGTGCCAGCAGTTCCGCCGGGACTCCGGACGAGCAGTACTTC. The encoded protein is CASSSAGTPDEQYF.

This clone was observed many times. The chain joins TRBV29-1 to TRBJ2-7; D ambiguous. This CDR3 is built from 12 residues. Trimming took off 4 bases at V and 0 bases at J, with 7 bases between the two ends. Germline V gene lookup returns CDR1 SQVTM and CDR2 ANQGSEA. In nucleotides, the CDR3 is TGCAGCGTTGCGCGAAACTCCTACGAGCAGTACTTC. It codes for CSVARNSYEQYF.

This clone was detected only a few times. This chain joins TRBV6-1 and TRBJ2-7; 8 bases are a match to TRBD2. The V gene end was trimmed by 1 base and the J gene end by 7 bases; junction bases not matched to a gene: 12. The germline V gene has CDR1 MNHNS and CDR2 SASEGT. This CDR3 region has 16 residues. CDR3 coding DNA: TGTGCCAGCAGTGAAGTTCAAGCGGGAGTAGGGCGTGAGCAGTACTTC. Translation: CASSEVQAGVGREQYF.

Sample share makes this clone medium-sized. V and J are TRBV6-1 and TRBJ2-3; D remains ambiguous. The CDR3 is 12 amino acids. Germline-derived CDR1 and CDR2 are MNHNS and SASEGT. V was cut by 4 bases and J by 0 bases, with 2 bases left in between. CDR3 amino acids: CASSGSTDTQYF. CDR3 DNA: TGTGCCAGCAGTGGAAGCACAGATACGCAGTATTTT.

Details on this clone: This CDR3 is also generated by other DNA sequences in the sample. The chain employs TRBV11-2 and TRBJ2-6, with a possible D match to TRBD1 (5 bases). The V gene lost 0 bases and the J gene lost 2 bases, with 5 bases spanning the gap. From germline, CDR1 is SGHAT and CDR2 FQNNGV. This CDR3 has 15 residues. CDR3 sequence (DNA): TGTGCCAGCAGCTTAGACAGGGCTGGGGCCAACGTCCTGACTTTC. It is translated as CASSLDRAGANVLTF.

This clone was found a few times. This chain joins TRBV12-3 or TRBV12-4 and TRBJ2-2, with 7 bases identical to TRBD1. The length of the CDR3 is 14 residues. The V gene end was trimmed by 6 bases and the J gene end by 4 bases; junction bases not matched to a gene: 5. DNA for the CDR3: TGTGCCAGCAGCTACGGACAGGTCACCGGGGAGCTGTTTTTT. It yields the protein CASSYGQVTGELFF.

The sample holds a few counts of this clone. The chain is built from TRBV10-2 and TRBJ1-3; D unresolved. Trimming pared 10 bases from V and 4 bases from J, leaving 14 bases between. There are 13 residues in the CDR3. Germline CDR1 WSHSY, CDR2 SAAADI. CDR3 DNA: TGCGCCACCGCCCTAGGCTCAGGAAACACCATATATTTT. Amino acids: CATALGSGNTIYF.

V usage is TRBV5-1 and J usage is TRBJ1-4, with D unresolved. There are 16 residues in the CDR3. CDR1 SGHRS and CDR2 YFSETQ come from the germline V gene. V was cut by 0 bases and J by 0 bases, with 9 bases left in between. The CDR3 region is CASSLGSETTNEKLFF. CDR3 nucleotides: TGCGCCAGCAGCTTGGGTTCAGAAACAACTAATGAAAAACTGTTTTTT.

The V gene is TRBV30, the J gene TRBJ1-2; 9 bases fit TRBD1. Germline lookup yields CDR1 GTSNPN and CDR2 SVGIG (reference sequence). The V and J ends lost 3 bases and 4 bases, in that order; junction bases with no gene match: 9. The length of the CDR3 is 15 residues. As DNA, the CDR3 is TGTGCCTGGAGGGGGGCACAGGGGGCCGGCTATGGCTACACCTTC. Encoded protein: CAWRGAQGAGYGYTF.

J is TRBJ2-3 and V is TRBV3-2; TRBD2, the table's D call, was not compared with the DNA. TRBV3-2 is a pseudogene. This CDR3 comprises 16 residues. The CDR3 reads CASSQGTSGGTDTQYF. The CDR3 DNA sequence: TGTGCCAGCAGCCAAGGGACTAGCGGGGGCACAGATACGCAGTATTTT.

This clone appeared many times. The gene calls are TRBV7-2 and TRBJ2-5; D is unclear. Trimming stripped 0 bases from V and 9 bases from J, with 11 bases between. The V gene's germline CDR1 is SGHTA and CDR2 FQGNSA. The CDR3 has 13 amino acids. For the CDR3, the DNA is TGTGCCAGCAGCTTAGCTGGGGTCGGAGCCCAGTACTTC. As protein: CASSLAGVGAQYF.

This clone was counted many times. The chain combines TRBV6-1 with TRBJ1-1; no clear D gene. The CDR3 contains 10 residues. Germline CDR1 reads MNHNS; CDR2 reads SASEGT. V shed 11 bases and J shed 4 bases, with 8 bases lying between them. The CDR3 loop reads CAGGFTEAFF. The CDR3 region has the DNA TGTGCCGGAGGGTTCACTGAAGCTTTCTTT.

This clone was counted only a few times. The chain joins TRBV7-2 to TRBJ1-5; D is unresolved. Trimming took 4 bases from V and 5 from J, leaving 15 bases between them. The CDR3 is 15 residues long. Germline CDR1 reads SGHTA; CDR2 reads FQGNSA. The CDR3 DNA is TGTGCCAGCAGCTCAGATGTGTACGGGGATCAGCCCCAGCATTTT. Translation gives CASSSDVYGDQPQHF.